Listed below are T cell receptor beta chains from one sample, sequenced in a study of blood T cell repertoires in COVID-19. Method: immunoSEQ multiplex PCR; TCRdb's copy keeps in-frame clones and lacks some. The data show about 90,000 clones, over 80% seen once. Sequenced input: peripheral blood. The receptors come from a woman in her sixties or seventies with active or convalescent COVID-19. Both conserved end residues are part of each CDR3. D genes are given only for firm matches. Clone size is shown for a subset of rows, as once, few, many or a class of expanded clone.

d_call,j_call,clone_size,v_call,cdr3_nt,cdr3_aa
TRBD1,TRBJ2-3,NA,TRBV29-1,TGCAGCGTCGGACAGGGCGCAGATACGCAGTATTTT,CSVGQGADTQYF
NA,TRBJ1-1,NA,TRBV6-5,TGTGCCAGCAGTTACTCTCCCGCCACAGGGACTGAAGCTTTCTTT,CASSYSPATGTEAFF
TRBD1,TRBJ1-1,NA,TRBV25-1,TGTGCCAGCTCCCTGACAGGGGTGGCTTTCTTT,CASSLTGVAFF
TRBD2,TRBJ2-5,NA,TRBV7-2,TGTGCCAGCTCCAGGACTAGCGGGGAGACCCAGTACTTC,CASSRTSGETQYF
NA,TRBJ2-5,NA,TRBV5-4,TGTGCCAGCAGCCCCGGACTACAAGAGACCCAGTACTTC,CASSPGLQETQYF
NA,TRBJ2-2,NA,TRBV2,TGTGCCAGCAGTGGTGTATCGAACACCGGGGAGCTGTTTTTT,CASSGVSNTGELFF
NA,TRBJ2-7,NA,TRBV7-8,TGTGCCAGCAGCTTAGTTGAACAGAGCTCCTACGAGCAGTACTTC,CASSLVEQSSYEQYF
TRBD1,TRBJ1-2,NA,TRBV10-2,TGCGCCAGCAGGGGACAGGGGAATGCGAACTATGGCTACACCTTC,CASRGQGNANYGYTF
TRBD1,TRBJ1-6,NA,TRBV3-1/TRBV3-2,TGTGCCAGCAGCCAACAGGGACAGCGCAATTCACCCCTCCACTTT,CASSQQGQRNSPLHF
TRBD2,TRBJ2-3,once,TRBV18,TGTGCCAGCTCACCGATAAGGACTAGCCTTCAGACGCAGTATTTT,CASSPIRTSLQTQYF
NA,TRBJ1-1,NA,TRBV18,TGTGCCAGCGGGGGGATGGGGAAGAACACTGAAGCTTTCTTT,CASGGMGKNTEAFF
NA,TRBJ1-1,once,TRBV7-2,TGTGCCAGCAGCCAGTACAGGCCCGAAGCTTTCTTT,CASSQYRPEAFF
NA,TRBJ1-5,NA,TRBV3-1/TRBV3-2,TGTGCCAGCAGCCGGGACACGGCGAATCAGCCCCAGCATTTT,CASSRDTANQPQHF
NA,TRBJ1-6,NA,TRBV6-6,TGTGCCAGCAGCAGCGGCATACAGGGCCCAAATTCACCCCTCCACTTT,CASSSGIQGPNSPLHF
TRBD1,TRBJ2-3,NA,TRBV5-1,TGCGCCAGCAGCTTCGGACAGGGATACACAGATACGCAGTATTTT,CASSFGQGYTDTQYF
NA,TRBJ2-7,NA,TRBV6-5,TGTGCCAGCAGGGATGTAGCTTTAGTCCACGAGCAGTACTTC,CASRDVALVHEQYF
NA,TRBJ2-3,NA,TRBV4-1,TGCGCCAGCAGCCAAGACTCCAGGGCGGGGCGCACAGATACGCAGTATTTT,CASSQDSRAGRTDTQYF
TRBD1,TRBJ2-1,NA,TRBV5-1,TGCGCCAGCAGCCCCTTAGGGGTACAGGGGAATGAGCAGTTCTTC,CASSPLGVQGNEQFF
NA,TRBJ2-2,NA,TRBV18,TGTGCCAGCTCACCCGACAACCTGAACACCGGGGAGCTGTTTTTT,CASSPDNLNTGELFF
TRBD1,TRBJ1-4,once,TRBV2,TGTGCCAGCATTATTGACAGGGGCAATGAAAAACTGTTTTTT,CASIIDRGNEKLFF
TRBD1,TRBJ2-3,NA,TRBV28,TGTGCCAGCAGTCCAAAGGGACAGAGCACAGATACGCAGTATTTT,CASSPKGQSTDTQYF
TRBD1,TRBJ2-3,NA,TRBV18,TGTGCCAGCTCAAAAGATCCGGGACAGGGGGTAGATACGCAGTATTTT,CASSKDPGQGVDTQYF
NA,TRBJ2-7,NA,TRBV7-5,TGTGCCAGAAGGTGTAGATCCTCCTACGAGCAGTACTTC,CARRCRSSYEQYF
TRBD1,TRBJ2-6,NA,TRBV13,TGTGCCGCCGGGGACAGCATCTCTGGGGCCAACGTCCTGACTTTC,CAAGDSISGANVLTF
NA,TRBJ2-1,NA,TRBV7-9,TGTGCCAGCAGCTTAAAGGGGCCACCTCCCCGGGAGCAGTTCTTC,CASSLKGPPPREQFF
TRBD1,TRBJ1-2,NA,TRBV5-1,TGCGCCAGCAGCTTGGGCAACAGGGGGGACTATGGCTACACCTTC,CASSLGNRGDYGYTF
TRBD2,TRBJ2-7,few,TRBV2,TGTGCCAGCATTTTCTCTAGCGGGGGCTACGAGCAGTACTTC,CASIFSSGGYEQYF
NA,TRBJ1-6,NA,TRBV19,TGTGCCAGTAGGTCCCGTCCTCGGGAACTAGATTCACCCCTCCACTTT,CASRSRPRELDSPLHF
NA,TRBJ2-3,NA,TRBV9,TGTGCCAGCAGCGGCTACCCTTGGCAGGCAGATACGCAGTATTTT,CASSGYPWQADTQYF
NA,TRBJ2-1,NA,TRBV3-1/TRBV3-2,TGTGCCAGCAGCCAAGAGGGATTAGGGGGTGAGCAGTTCTTC,CASSQEGLGGEQFF
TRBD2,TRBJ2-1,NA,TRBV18,TGTGCCAGCTCGCCCACTAGCGGGGGGGCCGGCAATGAGCAGTTCTTC,CASSPTSGGAGNEQFF
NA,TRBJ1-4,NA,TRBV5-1,TGCGCCAGCAGGATGACAGGAGCAACTAATGAAAAACTGTTTTTT,CASRMTGATNEKLFF
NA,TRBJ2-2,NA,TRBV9,TGTGCCAGCAGCAGAAGGATAGCAGGGGGAGGCACCGGGGAGCTGTTTTTT,CASSRRIAGGGTGELFF
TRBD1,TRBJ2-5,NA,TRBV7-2,TGTGCCAGCAGCTCCCCAGCCAGGACAGGGGGGACCCAGTACTTC,CASSSPARTGGTQYF
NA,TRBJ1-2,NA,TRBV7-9,TGTGCCAGCAGCTTTTATTTAGGGGACTATGGCTACACCTTC,CASSFYLGDYGYTF
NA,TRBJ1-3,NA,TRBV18,TGTGCCAGCTCACCAGGCAAGGGAGACTCTGGAAACACCATATATTTT,CASSPGKGDSGNTIYF
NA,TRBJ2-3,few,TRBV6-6,TGTGCCAGCGGCACGGGGAGGGGGACAGATACGCAGTATTTT,CASGTGRGTDTQYF
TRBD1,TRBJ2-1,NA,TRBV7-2,TGTGCCAGCAGCCCTCAACCGGGGACAGGGTTATATGAGCAGTTCTTC,CASSPQPGTGLYEQFF
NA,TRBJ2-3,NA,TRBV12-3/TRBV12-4,TGTGCCAGCAGTTTAGTCTTAGGGGAACCGCAGTATTTT,CASSLVLGEPQYF
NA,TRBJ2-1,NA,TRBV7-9,TGTGCCAGCAGCTCAGGTTACAATGAGCAGTTCTTC,CASSSGYNEQFF
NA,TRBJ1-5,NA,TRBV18,TGTGCCAGCTCACCGACAGATAATCAGCCCCAGCATTTT,CASSPTDNQPQHF
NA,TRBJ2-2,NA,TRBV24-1,TGTGCCACCAGTGCCGGACTTAACGGGGAGCTGTTTTTT,CATSAGLNGELFF
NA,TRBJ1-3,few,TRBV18,TGTGCCAGCTCAGCTGGACATTCCTCTGGAAACACCATATATTTT,CASSAGHSSGNTIYF
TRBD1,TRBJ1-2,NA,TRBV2,TGTGCCAGCAGGGAGTTAGGGGGCTCTGGCTACACCTTC,CASRELGGSGYTF
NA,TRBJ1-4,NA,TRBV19,TGTGCCAGTAGTATCAGGGGCGGATTAAATGAAAAACTGTTTTTT,CASSIRGGLNEKLFF
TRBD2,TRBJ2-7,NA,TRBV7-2,TGTGCCAGCAGTCGTAGCGGGGTTCCTGACGAGCAGTACTTC,CASSRSGVPDEQYF
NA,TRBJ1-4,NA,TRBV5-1,TGCGCCAGCAGCCCCACGGGTCAGAGTCTGACTGAAAAACTGTTTTTT,CASSPTGQSLTEKLFF
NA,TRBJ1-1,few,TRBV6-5,TGTGCCAGCAGAAGGGGTCTGGGTAACACTGAAGCTTTCTTT,CASRRGLGNTEAFF
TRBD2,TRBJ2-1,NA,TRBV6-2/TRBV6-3,TGTGCCAGCAGCACTTGGCGGGCGGGGGGGATCAATGAGCAGTTCTTC,CASSTWRAGGINEQFF
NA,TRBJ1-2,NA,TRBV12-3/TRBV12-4,TGTGCCAGCAGAAAACAGCTATCTGGCTACACCTTC,CASRKQLSGYTF
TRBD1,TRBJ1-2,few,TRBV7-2,TGTGCCAGCAGCTTAGTTATATCGGCAGGGGGTCGGGCCAGGGGCTACACCTTC,CASSLVISAGGRARGYTF
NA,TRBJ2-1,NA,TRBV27,TGTGCCAGCAGTCTACAGGGTATCGCTGAGCAGTTCTTC,CASSLQGIAEQFF
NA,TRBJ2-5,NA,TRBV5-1,TGCGCCAGCAGCTTCATACCAGACCAAGAGACCCAGTACTTC,CASSFIPDQETQYF
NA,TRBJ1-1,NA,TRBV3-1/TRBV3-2,TGTGCCAGCAGCCAACTCGGACAGTCTGAAGCTTTCTTT,CASSQLGQSEAFF